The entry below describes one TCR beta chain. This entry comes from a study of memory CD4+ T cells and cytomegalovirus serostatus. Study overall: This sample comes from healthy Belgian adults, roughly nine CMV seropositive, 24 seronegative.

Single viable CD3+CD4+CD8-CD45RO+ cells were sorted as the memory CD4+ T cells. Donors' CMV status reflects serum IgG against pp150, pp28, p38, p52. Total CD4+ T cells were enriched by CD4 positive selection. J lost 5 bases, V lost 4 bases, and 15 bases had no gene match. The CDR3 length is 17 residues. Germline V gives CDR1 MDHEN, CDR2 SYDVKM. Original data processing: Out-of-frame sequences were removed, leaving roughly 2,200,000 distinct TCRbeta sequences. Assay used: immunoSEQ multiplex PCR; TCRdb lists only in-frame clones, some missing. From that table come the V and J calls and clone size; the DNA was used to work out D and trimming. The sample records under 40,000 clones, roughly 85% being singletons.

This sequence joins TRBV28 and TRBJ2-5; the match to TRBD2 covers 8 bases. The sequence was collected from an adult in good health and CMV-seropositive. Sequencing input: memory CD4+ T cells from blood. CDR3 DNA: TGTGCCAGCAGTTCCCGGGGGGGAGGGCCCCTCTTGGAGACCCAGTACTTC. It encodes CASSSRGGGPLLETQYF.